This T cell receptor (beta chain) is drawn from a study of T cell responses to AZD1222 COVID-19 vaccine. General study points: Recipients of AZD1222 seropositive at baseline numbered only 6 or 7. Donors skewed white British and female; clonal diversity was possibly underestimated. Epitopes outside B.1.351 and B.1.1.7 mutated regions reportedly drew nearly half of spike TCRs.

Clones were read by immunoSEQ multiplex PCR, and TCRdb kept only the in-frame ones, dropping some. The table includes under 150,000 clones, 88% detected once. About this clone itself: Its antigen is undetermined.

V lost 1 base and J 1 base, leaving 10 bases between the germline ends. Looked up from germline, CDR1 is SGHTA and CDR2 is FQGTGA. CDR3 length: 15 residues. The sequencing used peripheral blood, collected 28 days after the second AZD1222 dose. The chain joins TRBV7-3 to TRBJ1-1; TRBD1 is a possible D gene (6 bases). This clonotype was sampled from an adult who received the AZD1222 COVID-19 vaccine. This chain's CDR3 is CASSLMGGTNTEAFF. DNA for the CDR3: TGTGCCAGCAGCTTAATGGGGGGCACGAACACTGAAGCTTTCTTT.